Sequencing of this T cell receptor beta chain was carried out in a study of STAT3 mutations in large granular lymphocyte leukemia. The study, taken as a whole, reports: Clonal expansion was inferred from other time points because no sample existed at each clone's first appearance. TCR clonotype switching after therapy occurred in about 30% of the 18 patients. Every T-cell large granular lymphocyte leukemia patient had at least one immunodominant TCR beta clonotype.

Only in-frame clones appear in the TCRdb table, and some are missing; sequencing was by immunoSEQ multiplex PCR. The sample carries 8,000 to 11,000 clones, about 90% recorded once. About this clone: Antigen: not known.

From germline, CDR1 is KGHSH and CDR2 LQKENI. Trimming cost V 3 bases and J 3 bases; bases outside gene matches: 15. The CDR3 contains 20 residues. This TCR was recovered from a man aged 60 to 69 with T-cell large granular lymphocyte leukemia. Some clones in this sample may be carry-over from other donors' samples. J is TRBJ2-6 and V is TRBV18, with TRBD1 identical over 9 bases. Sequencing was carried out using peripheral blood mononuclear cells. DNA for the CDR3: TGTGCCAGCTCACCCCGTGAGACAGGGGGTAATCAATATGGGGCCAACGTCCTGACTTTC. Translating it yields CASSPRETGGNQYGANVLTF.